A selection of T cell receptor beta chains follows, all from one sample in a study of early T cells in non-severe SARS-CoV-2 infection. Each CDR3 protein gets one entry after TCRdb re-called the 5' RACE reads with MiXCR. The sample lists about 34,000 distinct CDR3 sequences, roughly 6% seen once, with 7.5% to 8% in the top ten. Input material: whole blood. These receptors originate from an adult who was a healthcare worker with PCR-confirmed SARS-CoV-2 infection or an uninfected control (not recorded which). CDR3s include the opening cysteine and the closing phenylalanine or tryptophan. A D gene is named only where the DNA matches it firmly. Not every row has a clone size; where given, it reads once, few, many or a size class.

clone size: many; J gene: TRBJ1-1; D gene: .; V gene: TRBV6-6; CDR3 protein: CASRTTGNTEAFF; CDR3 DNA: TGTGCCAGCAGGACGACAGGGAACACTGAAGCTTTCTTT
clone size: many; J gene: TRBJ2-1; D gene: .; V gene: TRBV12-3/TRBV12-4; CDR3 protein: CASAPTGSYNEQFF; CDR3 DNA: TGTGCCAGCGCCCCCACAGGTTCCTACAATGAGCAGTTCTTC
clone size: many; J gene: TRBJ2-3; D gene: .; V gene: TRBV7-9; CDR3 protein: CASSLGSAGDTQYF; CDR3 DNA: TGTGCCAGCAGCTTAGGATCCGCAGGGGATACGCAGTATTTT
clone size: many; J gene: TRBJ1-4; D gene: .; V gene: TRBV19; CDR3 protein: CASSIDRATNEKLFF; CDR3 DNA: TGTGCCAGTAGTATAGATCGGGCAACTAATGAAAAACTGTTTTTT
clone size: few; J gene: TRBJ1-1; D gene: .; V gene: TRBV28; CDR3 protein: CASSLWQTEAFF; CDR3 DNA: TGTGCCAGCAGTTTGTGGCAGACTGAAGCTTTCTTT
clone size: few; J gene: TRBJ1-3; D gene: .; V gene: TRBV7-9; CDR3 protein: CASSRLASSGNTIYF; CDR3 DNA: TGTGCCAGCAGCCGCTTGGCCAGCTCTGGAAACACCATATATTTT
clone size: many; J gene: TRBJ2-1; D gene: TRBD2; V gene: TRBV3-1; CDR3 protein: CASSRAGGHYEQFF; CDR3 DNA: TGTGCCAGCAGCCGCGCGGGGGGGCACTATGAGCAGTTCTTC
clone size: many; J gene: TRBJ2-4; D gene: .; V gene: TRBV20-1; CDR3 protein: CSGLGSLAKNIQYF; CDR3 DNA: TGCAGTGGTCTTGGGTCACTAGCCAAAAACATTCAGTACTTC
clone size: many; J gene: TRBJ2-1; D gene: TRBD2; V gene: TRBV7-9; CDR3 protein: CASSGGGNSYNEQFF; CDR3 DNA: TGTGCCAGCAGCGGCGGGGGGAACTCCTACAATGAGCAGTTCTTC
clone size: many; J gene: TRBJ2-1; D gene: TRBD2; V gene: TRBV7-2; CDR3 protein: CASSLILAGGRILVNEQFF; CDR3 DNA: TGTGCCAGCAGCTTGATCCTAGCGGGGGGGCGGATCTTGGTTAATGAGCAGTTCTTC
clone size: .; J gene: TRBJ1-3; D gene: TRBD1; V gene: TRBV5-1; CDR3 protein: CASSTSGTGSGNTIYF; CDR3 DNA: TGCGCCAGCAGCACCTCCGGGACAGGCTCTGGAAACACCATATATTTT
clone size: many; J gene: TRBJ2-1; D gene: TRBD1; V gene: TRBV5-1; CDR3 protein: CASRLLPGQGHEQFF; CDR3 DNA: TGCGCCAGCCGACTTCTACCGGGACAGGGCCATGAGCAGTTCTTC
clone size: .; J gene: TRBJ1-5; D gene: TRBD1; V gene: TRBV18; CDR3 protein: CASSSDRGQPQHF; CDR3 DNA: TGTGCCAGCTCATCGGACAGGGGACAGCCCCAGCATTTT
clone size: few; J gene: TRBJ2-7; D gene: .; V gene: TRBV3-1; CDR3 protein: CASSQALTEYEQYF; CDR3 DNA: TGTGCCAGCAGCCAAGCCTTGACAGAATACGAGCAGTACTTC
clone size: .; J gene: TRBJ2-7; D gene: .; V gene: TRBV18; CDR3 protein: CASSSDYLLEQYF; CDR3 DNA: TGTGCCAGCTCATCGGACTATCTTCTAGAGCAGTACTTC
clone size: .; J gene: TRBJ1-5; D gene: .; V gene: TRBV2; CDR3 protein: CASSERVANQPQHF; CDR3 DNA: TGTGCCAGCAGTGAAAGGGTGGCCAATCAGCCCCAGCATTTT
clone size: many; J gene: TRBJ2-3; D gene: TRBD2; V gene: TRBV2; CDR3 protein: CASGGGISTDTQYF; CDR3 DNA: TGTGCCAGCGGCGGGGGGATAAGCACAGATACGCAGTATTTT
clone size: many; J gene: TRBJ1-5; D gene: .; V gene: TRBV6-1; CDR3 protein: CASSDDRYVSNQPQHF; CDR3 DNA: TGTGCCAGCAGTGACGACAGGTACGTGAGCAATCAGCCCCAGCATTTT
clone size: few; J gene: TRBJ2-3; D gene: TRBD2; V gene: TRBV3-1; CDR3 protein: CASSLAGRTDTQYF; CDR3 DNA: TGTGCCAGCAGCCTAGCGGGGCGCACAGATACGCAGTATTTT
clone size: many; J gene: TRBJ2-5; D gene: TRBD2; V gene: TRBV4-3; CDR3 protein: CASSGVAGEETQYF; CDR3 DNA: TGCGCCAGCAGCGGAGTAGCGGGGGAAGAGACCCAGTACTTC
clone size: many; J gene: TRBJ1-2; D gene: TRBD1; V gene: TRBV6-1; CDR3 protein: CASSDGYRTGGLGYTF; CDR3 DNA: TGTGCCAGCAGTGACGGCTATCGGACAGGGGGCCTTGGCTACACCTTC
clone size: .; J gene: TRBJ2-2; D gene: TRBD1; V gene: TRBV10-1; CDR3 protein: CASSRTGPNANTGELFF; CDR3 DNA: TGCGCCAGCAGCCGGACAGGCCCTAACGCGAACACCGGGGAGCTGTTTTTT
clone size: many; J gene: TRBJ2-7; D gene: .; V gene: TRBV20-1; CDR3 protein: CSASRGDIAYEQYF; CDR3 DNA: TGCAGTGCGAGCCGCGGGGACATAGCCTACGAGCAGTACTTC
clone size: many; J gene: TRBJ1-5; D gene: TRBD1; V gene: TRBV28; CDR3 protein: CASSGLDRGKRSNQPQHF; CDR3 DNA: TGTGCCAGCAGTGGGCTGGACAGGGGAAAAAGGAGCAATCAGCCCCAGCATTTT
clone size: many; J gene: TRBJ1-5; D gene: .; V gene: TRBV7-9; CDR3 protein: CASSNRDLGPSNQPQHF; CDR3 DNA: TGTGCCAGCAGCAACCGGGACTTAGGTCCCTCCAATCAGCCCCAGCATTTT